The 28 T cell receptor beta chains in this list originate from one sample, sequenced in a study of blood T cell repertoires in COVID-19. The data were produced by immunoSEQ multiplex PCR, yet TCRdb's version contains in-frame clones alone and is incomplete. The data show around 160,000 clones, roughly 80% seen once. The material sequenced was peripheral blood. Receptor source: a woman older than 75 with acute or convalescent COVID-19.

The chain carries TRBV24-1 and TRBJ2-1; 10 bases line up with TRBD2. The ends lost 3 bases at V and 9 bases at J; junction bases unmatched: 7. Germline V gene data show CDR1 as KGHDR and CDR2 as SFDVKD. The CDR3 spans 15 residues. The CDR3 protein is CATSDPGTSVFEQFF. CDR3 nucleotide sequence: TGTGCCACCAGTGATCCAGGGACTAGCGTATTTGAGCAGTTCTTC.

The chain joins TRBV18 to TRBJ1-1; a possible D gene is TRBD1 (6 bases). V was cut by 3 bases and J by 0 bases, with 8 bases left in between. Germline values: CDR1 KGHSH, CDR2 LQKENI. The CDR3 length is 14 residues. Written as DNA, the CDR3 is TGTGCCAGCTCACCCGGGACAATGAACACTGAAGCTTTCTTT. Its translation: CASSPGTMNTEAFF.

This chain joins TRBV16 and TRBJ2-1; 7 positions match TRBD2. CDR3 size: 16 residues. The V gene's germline CDR1 is KGHSY and CDR2 FQNENV. V dropped 1 base and J dropped 4; count of bases not matched to a gene: 7. CDR3 in amino acids: CASSQLSGLSYNEQFF. For the CDR3, the DNA is TGTGCCAGCAGCCAATTGTCGGGACTATCTTACAATGAGCAGTTCTTC.

This chain links TRBV19 with TRBJ2-6, with a tentative D call TRBD1 (6 bases). This CDR3 spans 21 amino acids. Germline V gene data show CDR1 as LNHDA and CDR2 as SQIVND (reference sequence). The V and J ends lost 3 bases and 0 bases respectively, with 24 bases between them. The chain's CDR3 is CASSILLLWTAPPSGANVLTF. CDR3 sequence (DNA): TGTGCCAGTAGTATCCTCCTCCTCTGGACAGCCCCCCCCTCTGGGGCCAACGTCCTGACTTTC.

This clone turned up a few times. This rearrangement joins TRBV28 to TRBJ1-4; TRBD1 matches 7 bases. The length of the CDR3 is 15 residues. CDR1 and CDR2 (germline): MDHEN, SYDVKM. Trimming at V came to 4 bases and at J to 10 bases, leaving 12 bases not matched to a gene. CDR3 coding DNA: TGTGCCAGCAGTTACGACAGGGCTAGTCGGGGAAAACTGTTTTTT. Its translation: CASSYDRASRGKLFF. Supplemented by reference TRBV28 and TRBJ1-4, the full variable domain reads DVKVTQSSRYLVKRTGEKVFLECVQDMDHENMFWYRQDPGLGLRLIYFSYDVKMKEKGDIPEGYSVSREKKERFSLILESASTNQTSMYLCASSYDRASRGKLFFGSGTQLSVL.

The rearrangement links TRBV19 to TRBJ2-7, with 9 bases lining up with TRBD1. The V gene end was trimmed by 3 bases and the J gene end by 6 bases; junction bases not matched to a gene: 6. CDR3 length equals 14 residues. In germline, CDR1 is LNHDA, CDR2 SQIVND (reference sequence). The CDR3 protein is CASSIGGQGGEQYF. As DNA, the CDR3 is TGTGCCAGTAGTATCGGGGGACAGGGAGGCGAGCAGTACTTC.

V usage is TRBV21-1 and J usage is TRBJ1-1. TRBV21-1 is classified as a pseudogene. The CDR3 is made up of 13 amino acids. In DNA form, the CDR3 reads TGTGCCAGCAGCAAAGAAGAGGACACTGAAGCTTTCTTT. Translated: CASSKEEDTEAFF.

The rearrangement joins TRBV5-1 to TRBJ1-1, with D uncertain. Trimming cost V 2 bases and J 0 bases, with 8 bases left between them. The CDR3 length is 14 residues. Germline V lookup: CDR1 SGHRS, CDR2 YFSETQ. For the CDR3, the DNA is TGCGCCAGCAGCTTAAACAGCCTGAACACTGAAGCTTTCTTT. Translated: CASSLNSLNTEAFF.

The chain links TRBV3-1 (or the pseudogene TRBV3-2) to TRBJ1-6; D remains unclear. Looked up from germline, CDR1 is LGHDT and CDR2 is YNNKEL (reference sequence). The CDR3 is made up of 15 amino acids. V was pared by 1 base and J by 8 bases, with 12 bases between. CDR3 in amino acids: CASSQGAGFDSPLHF. The CDR3 nucleotides read TGTGCCAGCAGCCAAGGGGCCGGCTTTGATTCACCCCTCCACTTT.

The chain is built from TRBV19 and TRBJ1-2, with D possibly TRBD1 on 6 matching bases. CDR3 size: 14 residues. V was clipped by 5 bases and J by 5 bases, with 15 bases between them. The V gene's germline CDR1 is LNHDA and CDR2 SQIVND (reference sequence). The CDR3 reads CASSGTGTPYGYTF. As DNA, the CDR3 is TGTGCCAGTAGTGGAACCGGGACACCATATGGCTACACCTTC.

The chain joins TRBV7-2 to TRBJ1-5; 7 nucleotides agree with TRBD1. The CDR3 contains 14 residues. V trimming: 3 bases; J trimming: 7 bases; junction bases outside the gene matches: 6. Per germline, CDR1 SGHTA and CDR2 FQGNSA. The CDR3 bases are TGTGCCAGCAGCTTGATAGGGGGCGGACAGCCCCAGCATTTT. It encodes CASSLIGGGQPQHF. Based on the CDR3 plus reference TRBV7-2 and TRBJ1-5, the full variable domain is GAGVSQSPSNKVTEKGKDVELRCDPISGHTALYWYRQSLGQGLEFLIYFQGNSAPDKSGLPSDRFSAERTGGSVSTLTIQRTQQEDSAVYLCASSLIGGGQPQHFGDGTRLSIL.

The rearrangement uses TRBV28 and TRBJ1-1, with D possibly TRBD1 on 5 matching bases. CDR1 MDHEN and CDR2 SYDVKM come from the germline V gene. V was shortened by 5 bases and J by 1 base, with 14 bases between the two germline ends. The CDR3 spans 15 residues. The CDR3 loop reads CASSPRQPGNTEAFF. Here the CDR3 DNA reads TGTGCCAGCAGTCCCCGACAGCCCGGGAACACTGAAGCTTTCTTT.

V usage is TRBV28 and J usage is TRBJ2-1; D gene ambiguous. The ends were cut back, 2 bases at V and 7 bases at J, with 6 bases in the middle. This CDR3 is 12 amino acids long. The germline gives CDR1 MDHEN, CDR2 SYDVKM. For the CDR3, the DNA is TGTGCCAGCAGTTTAAACTTTAATGAGCAGTTCTTC. Translated: CASSLNFNEQFF.

The J gene is TRBJ1-2, the V gene TRBV4-1; D is unresolved. The CDR3 has 15 residues. In germline, CDR1 is MGHRA, CDR2 YSYEKL. Trimming took off 0 bases at V and 4 bases at J, with 12 bases between the two ends. The CDR3 here is CASSQDFSNSYGYTF. CDR3 DNA sequence: TGCGCCAGCAGCCAAGATTTTTCAAACAGCTATGGCTACACCTTC.

V gene TRBV7-9 combines with J gene TRBJ2-1; 10 nucleotides line up with TRBD1. V shed 3 bases and J 6 bases; nucleotides not matched to a gene: 8. The CDR3 has 16 residues. The germline V gene encodes CDR1 SEHNR and CDR2 FQNEAQ (reference sequence). The chain's CDR3 is CASSFGRDRGRNEQFF. The CDR3 DNA sequence: TGTGCCAGCAGCTTTGGCCGGGACAGGGGACGCAATGAGCAGTTCTTC.

The J gene is TRBJ2-7, the V gene TRBV6-2 or TRBV6-3; 10 bases map to TRBD1. Germline lookup yields CDR1 MNHEY and CDR2 SVGEGT. The ends lost 6 bases at V and 4 bases at J; junction bases unmatched: 3. The CDR3 has 13 amino acids. The CDR3 nucleotides are TGTGCCAGCAGCGGGACAGGGGTGTACGAGCAGTACTTC. Residues: CASSGTGVYEQYF.

The rearrangement joins TRBV18 to TRBJ2-1; unclear D gene. The germline V gene encodes CDR1 KGHSH and CDR2 LQKENI. Trimming cost V 2 bases and J 7 bases, with 9 bases left between them. The CDR3 runs 13 residues. CDR3 loop: CASSPSLGNEQFF. CDR3 nucleotides: TGTGCCAGCTCACCATCTCTCGGTAATGAGCAGTTCTTC.

This chain links TRBV24-1 with TRBJ2-1; D remains ambiguous. The V end lost 4 bases, the J end lost 6 bases, and 3 bases lay between the germline ends. The CDR3 is 11 residues long. Per germline, CDR1 KGHDR and CDR2 SFDVKD. CDR3 sequence: CATSDFNEQFF. In DNA form, the CDR3 reads TGTGCCACCAGTGACTTCAATGAGCAGTTCTTC.

The chain has TRBV6-1 and TRBJ1-2; perhaps TRBD1 as D (6 bases). Germline CDR1 reads MNHNS; CDR2 reads SASEGT. V was shortened by 1 base and J by 0 bases, with 9 bases between the two germline ends. The CDR3 contains 15 residues. CDR3 residues: CASSEEGGPNYGYTF. CDR3 sequence (DNA): TGTGCCAGCAGTGAAGAGGGGGGGCCTAACTATGGCTACACCTTC.

The chain employs TRBV5-1 and TRBJ2-3, with D tentatively TRBD2 (7 bases). V lost 1 base to trimming and J lost 0 bases, with 9 bases between them. Per the germline V gene, CDR1 is SGHRS and CDR2 is YFSETQ. CDR3 size: 15 residues. Here the CDR3 DNA reads TGCGCCAGCAGCTTGCGGGGGGCAAGCACAGATACGCAGTATTTT. This codes for CASSLRGASTDTQYF.

The chain recombines TRBV27 with TRBJ1-6; 9 positions agree with TRBD1. V lost 5 bases to trimming and J lost 10 bases; unmatched junction nucleotides: 12. The CDR3 is 16 amino acids. The V gene's germline CDR1 is MNHEY and CDR2 SMNVEV (reference sequence). CDR3 in DNA: TGTGCCAGCAGTCAGGGGACCGGGACAGGGTACTCACCCCTCCACTTT. Amino acid sequence: CASSQGTGTGYSPLHF.

V usage is TRBV4-1 and J usage is TRBJ1-1; 9 positions match TRBD1. CDR1 MGHRA and CDR2 YSYEKL come from the germline V gene. The CDR3 extends over 18 amino acids. Trimming took 3 bases from V and 0 from J; bases not matched to a gene: 11. The CDR3 here is CASSHPPDRGIMNTEAFF. The DNA of the CDR3 is TGCGCCAGCAGCCACCCACCCGACAGGGGGATCATGAACACTGAAGCTTTCTTT.

The genes are TRBV6-5 and TRBJ2-6; no clear D gene. The CDR3 contains 13 residues. Germline V gene data show CDR1 as MNHEY and CDR2 as SVGAGI. With 7 bases removed from V and 0 bases from J, the gap between germline ends came to 4 bases. The CDR3 region is CASTLSGANVLTF. In DNA form, the CDR3 reads TGTGCCAGCACCCTCTCTGGGGCCAACGTCCTGACTTTC.

The rearrangement links TRBV18 to TRBJ1-4; D not resolved. This CDR3 is 14 amino acids long. Trimming removed 2 bases at V and 7 bases at J, with 11 bases between. CDR1 and CDR2 (germline): KGHSH, LQKENI. CDR3 residues: CASSPGENGEKLFF. CDR3 bases: TGTGCCAGCTCACCAGGGGAGAATGGTGAAAAACTGTTTTTT.

This clone was detected only once. The genes are TRBV7-9 and TRBJ2-3, with TRBD2 matching 8 bases. The CDR3 totals 15 residues. The V gene's germline CDR1 is SEHNR and CDR2 FQNEAQ (reference sequence). With 5 bases clipped from V and 4 bases from J, the junction kept 8 bases outside the gene matches. Written as DNA, the CDR3 is TGTGCCAGCAGCCCCCGGGCGGGAGGCCCAGATACGCAGTATTTT. Protein product: CASSPRAGGPDTQYF.

The gene calls are TRBV20-1 and TRBJ2-1; a possible D gene is TRBD2 (6 bases). V was shortened by 3 bases and J by 6 bases, with 15 bases between the two germline ends. Germline CDR1 reads DFQATT; CDR2 reads SNEGSKA (reference sequence). CDR3 length equals 14 residues. The CDR3 nucleotides are TGCAGTGCTAGTTTGCTAGCGCAAGGCAATGAGCAGTTCTTC. Protein product: CSASLLAQGNEQFF.

CDR3 sequence reads: CASSKGTTAVYEQYF. The DNA of the CDR3 is TGTGCCAGTAGTAAGGGGACTACTGCTGTCTACGAGCAGTACTTC. The chain couples TRBV19 to TRBJ2-7; 7 nucleotides align to TRBD2. The CDR3 is 15 residues long. Germline lookup yields CDR1 LNHDA and CDR2 SQIVND (reference sequence). V lost 4 bases and J lost 3; bases outside the gene matches: 9. The full variable domain, in which reference TRBV19 and TRBJ2-7 provide the parts outside the CDR3, is DGGITQSPKYLFRKEGQNVTLSCEQNLNHDAMYWYRQDPGQGLRLIYYSQIVNDFQKGDIAEGYSVSREKKESFPLTVTSAQKNPTAFYLCASSKGTTAVYEQYFGPGTRLTVT.

J is TRBJ2-5 and V is TRBV11-2, with D tentatively TRBD2 (6 bases). V was trimmed by 5 bases and J by 5 bases, leaving 15 bases between them. CDR1 and CDR2 from the germline V gene are SGHAT and FQNNGV. The CDR3 runs 14 residues. The CDR3 region has the DNA TGTGCCAGCAGCCTAGCCCCCGGGGGTGAGACCCAGTACTTC. Translated, it gives CASSLAPGGETQYF. Using reference TRBV11-2 and TRBJ2-5 for the parts outside the CDR3, the full variable domain is EAGVAQSPRYKIIEKRQSVAFWCNPISGHATLYWYQQILGQGPKLLIQFQNNGVVDDSQLPKDRFSAERLKGVDSTLKIQPAKLEDSAVYLCASSLAPGGETQYFGPGTRLLVL.